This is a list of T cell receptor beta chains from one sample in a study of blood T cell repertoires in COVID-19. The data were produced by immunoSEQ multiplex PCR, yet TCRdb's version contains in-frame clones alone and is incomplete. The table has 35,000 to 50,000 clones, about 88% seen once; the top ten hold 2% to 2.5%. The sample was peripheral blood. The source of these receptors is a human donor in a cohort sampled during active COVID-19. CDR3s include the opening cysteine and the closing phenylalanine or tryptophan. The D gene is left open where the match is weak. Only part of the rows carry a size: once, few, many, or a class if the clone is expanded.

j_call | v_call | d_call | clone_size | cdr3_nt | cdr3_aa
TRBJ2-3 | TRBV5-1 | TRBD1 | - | TGCGCCAGCAGCGTCGGGACAGGGGACGCAGATACGCAGTATTTT | CASSVGTGDADTQYF
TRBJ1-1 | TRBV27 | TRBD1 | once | TGTGCCAGCACGGCCGGGGACAGGGCGAACACTGAAGCTTTCTTT | CASTAGDRANTEAFF
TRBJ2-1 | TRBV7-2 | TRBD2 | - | TGTGCCAGCAGCTTAGCGCTGGCGGGGGGCCACAATGAGCAGTTCTTC | CASSLALAGGHNEQFF
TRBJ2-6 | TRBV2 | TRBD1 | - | TGTGCCAGCAACCTTGACAGGGATGTACCTGGGGCCAACGTCCTGACTTTC | CASNLDRDVPGANVLTF
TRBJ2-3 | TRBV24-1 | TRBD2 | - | TGTGCCACCAGTGGTGGCGGGGGACCCACAGATACGCAGTATTTT | CATSGGGGPTDTQYF
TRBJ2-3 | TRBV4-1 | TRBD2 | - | TGCGCCAGCAGCCAAGGGACTAGCGGACGCACAGATACGCAGTATTTT | CASSQGTSGRTDTQYF
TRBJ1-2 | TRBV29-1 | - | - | TGCAGCGCTTTAGAGGGCCGGGGCTACACCTTC | CSALEGRGYTF
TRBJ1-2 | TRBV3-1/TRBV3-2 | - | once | TGTGCCAGCAGCCAAACTGCGATCGTCCACGGCTACACCTTC | CASSQTAIVHGYTF
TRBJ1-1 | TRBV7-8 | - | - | TGTGCCAGCAGCTTAGTTAAGGGGGGGACTGAAGCTTTCTTT | CASSLVKGGTEAFF
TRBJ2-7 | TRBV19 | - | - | TGTGCCAGTTCCGCTGACATATCCGGCTCCTACGAGCAGTACTTC | CASSADISGSYEQYF